Each of the 2 T cell receptor beta chains below was sequenced from the same sample in a study of identical twins. TCRdb reprocessed the 5' RACE reads with MiXCR, giving one entry per CDR3 protein. Among about 720,000 distinct CDR3 sequences listed, about 18% were seen once. The same sample was also studied in work on T cells expressing NK-cell markers.

The specimen was PBMCs. These receptors all come from a woman younger than 35 in good health.

The genes are TRBV7-2 and TRBJ2-7; the match to TRBD2 covers 9 bases. J gave up 4 bases and V 2 bases, and 6 bases lay outside the gene matches. This CDR3 contains 15 residues. Germline V gives CDR1 SGHTA, CDR2 FQGNSA. This CDR3 is CASSLWGAGGYEQYF. In DNA form, the CDR3 reads TGTGCCAGCAGCTTATGGGGAGCGGGAGGTTACGAGCAGTACTTC.

The gene calls are TRBV3-1 and TRBJ2-1, with 8 nucleotides matching TRBD1. CDR1 and CDR2 (germline): LGHDT, YNNKEL (reference sequence). CDR3 length: 13 residues. The V and J ends lost 6 bases and 10 bases, in that order; junction bases with no gene match: 8. CDR3 DNA sequence: TGTGCCAGCAGGCTGCAGGGGGCTGGCGAGCAGTTCTTC. The encoded protein is CASRLQGAGEQFF.